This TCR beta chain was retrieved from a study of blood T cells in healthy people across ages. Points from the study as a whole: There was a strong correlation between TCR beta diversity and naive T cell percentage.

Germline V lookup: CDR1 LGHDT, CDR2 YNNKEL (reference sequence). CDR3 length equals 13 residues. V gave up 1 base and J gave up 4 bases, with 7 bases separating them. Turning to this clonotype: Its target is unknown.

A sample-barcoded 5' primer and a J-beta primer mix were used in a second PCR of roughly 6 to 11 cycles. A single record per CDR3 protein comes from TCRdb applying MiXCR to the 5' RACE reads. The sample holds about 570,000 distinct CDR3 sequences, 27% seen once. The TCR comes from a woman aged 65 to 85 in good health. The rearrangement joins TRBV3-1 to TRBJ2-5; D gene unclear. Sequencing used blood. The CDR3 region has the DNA TGTGCCAGCAGCCAAGCATGGTCAGAGACCCAGTACTTC. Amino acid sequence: CASSQAWSETQYF.